Presented here are 23 T cell receptor beta chains from one specimen sequenced in a study of cytomegalovirus exposure and HLA in healthy donors. Primers for the PCR totalled 60 Vbeta and 13 Jbeta. The repertoire was sequenced with immunoSEQ multiplex PCR; TCRdb's copy has only in-frame clones and lacks some. The sample has under 250,000 clones. Sequencing used PBMCs. These receptors were taken from a girl aged 2-10 years in good health and CMV-seropositive.

The V gene is TRBV6-4, the J gene TRBJ2-3; TRBD1 agrees at 7 bases. The CDR3 is made up of 14 amino acids. V shed 6 bases and J 5 bases; nucleotides not matched to a gene: 8. Germline-derived CDR1 and CDR2 are MRHNA and SNTAGT. This chain's CDR3 is CASSLQGEGDTQYF. CDR3 nucleotides: TGTGCCAGCAGCCTTCAGGGGGAAGGAGATACGCAGTATTTT.

The chain joins TRBV28 to TRBJ2-7; a possible D gene is TRBD1 (6 bases). The CDR3 length is 16 residues. The V gene's germline CDR1 is MDHEN and CDR2 SYDVKM. Deletions cut 8 bases from V and 8 bases from J, with 28 bases between. The CDR3 coding sequence is TGTGCCAGCGCTCCCCTGGGGGCTGGTCCTCCCACGAAGCAGTACTTC. It translates to CASAPLGAGPPTKQYF. Full variable domain (rest looked up from reference TRBV28 and TRBJ2-7): DVKVTQSSRYLVKRTGEKVFLECVQDMDHENMFWYRQDPGLGLRLIYFSYDVKMKEKGDIPEGYSVSREKKERFSLILESASTNQTSMYLCASAPLGAGPPTKQYFGPGTRLTVT.

The chain carries TRBV4-1 and TRBJ2-7; 7 bases map to TRBD2. The V gene's germline CDR1 is MGHRA and CDR2 YSYEKL. V was pared by 0 bases and J by 3 bases, with 5 bases of the junction left unmatched. The CDR3 totals 15 residues. As DNA, the CDR3 is TGCGCCAGCAGCCAAGAGCTTGTAGCGGGCTACGAGCAGTACTTC. It specifies CASSQELVAGYEQYF.

The V call is TRBV29-1, the J call TRBJ2-5, with TRBD1 identical over 7 bases. With the DNA end fitting TRBJ2-7 better, the J assignment may be wrong. Germline lookup yields CDR1 SQVTM and CDR2 ANQGSEA. CDR3 length: 16 amino acids. CDR3 region: CSVENSQTGNPYEQYF. The CDR3 DNA reads as TGCAGCGTTGAAAACAGTCAGACAGGGAATCCCTACGAGCAGTACTTC.

The chain couples TRBV5-8 to TRBJ2-3; maybe TRBD1 (5 bases). This CDR3 contains 15 residues. Trimming pared 4 bases from V and 0 bases from J, leaving 12 bases between. Germline CDR1 is SGHTS and CDR2 is YDEGEE. The CDR3 here is CASSPPDKSTDTQYF. The CDR3 DNA reads as TGTGCCAGCAGCCCCCCGGACAAAAGCACAGATACGCAGTATTTT.

The CDR3 is CASSRDSSEQYF. CDR3 sequence (DNA): TGTGCCAGCTCCCGGGACTCTAGCGAGCAGTACTTC. The chain is built from TRBV19 and TRBJ2-7; D possibly corresponds to TRBD2 (6 bases). The CDR3 consists of 12 residues. CDR1 is LNHDA, CDR2 SQIVND, per germline (reference sequence). V dropped 9 bases and J dropped 6 bases, with 15 bases sitting between them.

The chain carries TRBV6-1 and TRBJ2-1, with D perhaps matching TRBD1 (6 bases). The CDR3 has 14 amino acids. V was cut by 8 bases and J by 1 base, with 12 bases left in between. CDR1 MNHNS and CDR2 SASEGT come from the germline V gene. The CDR3 loop reads CASGTSVSYNEQFF. In DNA, the CDR3 is TGTGCCAGCGGGACAAGCGTTTCCTACAATGAGCAGTTCTTC.

The chain is built from TRBV4-2 and TRBJ2-7, with 8 bases that match TRBD2. Germline values: CDR1 LGHNA, CDR2 YNFKEQ. This CDR3 is 16 amino acids long. Trimming removed 0 bases from V and 5 bases from J; junction bases left unmatched: 9. The CDR3 coding sequence is TGTGCCAGCAGCCAAGAGGGTCTGGCTAGCGGGCACGAGCAGTACTTC. Amino acids: CASSQEGLASGHEQYF.

V usage is TRBV6-5 and J usage is TRBJ2-7, with 14 positions matching TRBD2. V shed 6 bases, J shed 2 bases, and the junction held 3 bases outside the gene matches. The germline V gene encodes CDR1 MNHEY and CDR2 SVGAGI. The CDR3 is made up of 15 amino acids. The CDR3 DNA reads as TGTGCCAGCAGCAGACTAGCGGGAGGGCCCTACGAGCAGTACTTC. This translates into CASSRLAGGPYEQYF.

For this clone: The sample holds other DNA sequences that translate to the same CDR3. The gene calls are TRBV28 and TRBJ1-2, with D perhaps matching TRBD1 (6 bases). Germline loops: CDR1 MDHEN, CDR2 SYDVKM. The CDR3 runs 12 residues. Trimming took off 6 bases at V and 4 bases at J, with 9 bases between the two ends. Here the CDR3 reads CASSLDSYGYTF. CDR3 DNA: TGTGCCAGCAGCCTGGACAGCTATGGCTACACCTTC.

This rearrangement joins TRBV19 to TRBJ1-1, with D perhaps matching TRBD1 (5 bases). The CDR3 covers 13 residues. Trimming removed 6 bases from V and 0 bases from J, with 8 bases in between. From germline, CDR1 is LNHDA and CDR2 SQIVND (reference sequence). The CDR3 region is CASRDTLNTEAFF. The DNA of the CDR3 is TGTGCCAGTAGGGACACCCTGAACACTGAAGCTTTCTTT.

The genes are TRBV6-1 and TRBJ1-5; D may be TRBD1 (6 bases). Trimming cost V 4 bases and J 0 bases, with 25 bases left between them. CDR1 MNHNS and CDR2 SASEGT come from the germline V gene. This CDR3 has 20 amino acids. The CDR3 DNA reads as TGTGCCAGCAGTGTGTGGGCTGGGACAAAACTGACTTATAGCAATCAGCCCCAGCATTTT. This translates into CASSVWAGTKLTYSNQPQHF.

The V and J genes are TRBV4-2 and TRBJ2-7; the match to TRBD2 covers 10 bases. The germline CDR1 and CDR2 sequences are LGHNA and YNFKEQ. J lost 4 bases, V lost 2 bases, and 5 bases had no gene match. The CDR3 is made up of 15 amino acids. The CDR3 DNA reads as TGTGCCAGCAGCCAAACTAGCGGGGAGGGGTACGAGCAGTACTTC. Protein: CASSQTSGEGYEQYF.

This chain uses TRBV7-6 with TRBJ2-1, with 8 nucleotides matching TRBD1. The junction had 15 bases not matched to a gene; V was cut back by 1 base and J by 1 base. The CDR3 is 20 amino acids. The V gene's germline CDR1 is SGHVS and CDR2 FNYEAQ. CDR3 residues: CASSLEGGRGQVSSYNEQFF. DNA for the CDR3: TGTGCCAGCAGCTTAGAAGGGGGCAGGGGGCAGGTTTCATCCTACAATGAGCAGTTCTTC.

CDR3 nucleotide sequence: TGTGCCAGCAGTTACTCAGGGGGAAAACTGTTTTTT. This translates into CASSYSGGKLFF. The rearrangement uses TRBV6-5 and TRBJ1-4, with D perhaps matching TRBD1 (6 bases). CDR1 and CDR2 (germline): MNHEY, SVGAGI. The V end lost 0 bases, the J end lost 10 bases, and 6 bases lay between the germline ends. CDR3 length: 12 residues.

The CDR3 sequence is CASSLEGRGSYEQYF. The CDR3 DNA reads as TGTGCCAGCAGCTTAGAAGGCAGGGGCTCCTACGAGCAGTACTTC. The chain employs TRBV7-9 and TRBJ2-7; possible D gene TRBD1, 6 bases. Per the germline V gene, CDR1 is SEHNR and CDR2 is FQNEAQ (reference sequence). This CDR3 region has 15 residues. With 1 base removed from V and 0 bases from J, the gap between germline ends came to 10 bases.

This sequence joins TRBV6-4 and TRBJ1-1; perhaps TRBD1 as D (5 bases). This CDR3 comprises 13 residues. V was clipped by 6 bases and J by 5 bases, with 13 bases between them. Per germline, CDR1 MRHNA and CDR2 SNTAGT. CDR3 in DNA: TGTGCCAGCAGCTTGGTTGGGGCAACTGAAGCTTTCTTT. Amino acid sequence: CASSLVGATEAFF.

The chain couples TRBV27 to TRBJ2-7; D gene ambiguous. The CDR3 length is 12 residues. V was shortened by 4 bases and J by 2 bases, with 6 bases between the two germline ends. Per the germline V gene, CDR1 is MNHEY and CDR2 is SMNVEV (reference sequence). CDR3 residues: CASSSSAYEQYF. CDR3 nucleotides: TGTGCCAGCAGTTCCTCAGCCTACGAGCAGTACTTC.

The rearrangement links TRBV18 to TRBJ2-3; 10 bases line up with TRBD1. CDR1 is KGHSH and CDR2 is LQKENI in the germline V gene. The junction had 5 bases not matched to a gene; V was cut back by 3 bases and J by 5 bases. The CDR3 consists of 15 residues. CDR3 residues: CASSPGQGKRDTQYF. The CDR3 DNA sequence: TGTGCCAGCTCACCGGGACAGGGGAAGCGAGATACGCAGTATTTT.

The gene calls are TRBV11-2 and TRBJ2-7; TRBD2 matches 11 bases. The CDR3 sequence is 16 residues long. Trimming cost V 2 bases and J 1 base; bases outside gene matches: 4. In germline, CDR1 is SGHAT, CDR2 FQNNGV. This chain's CDR3 is CASSLLLAGASYEQYF. CDR3 sequence (DNA): TGTGCCAGCAGCTTATTACTAGCGGGAGCATCCTACGAGCAGTACTTC.

The chain has TRBV19 and TRBJ1-5, with 9 bases fitting TRBD1. The ends lost 8 bases at V and 2 bases at J; junction bases unmatched: 13. Per the germline V gene, CDR1 is LNHDA and CDR2 is SQIVND (reference sequence). The CDR3 is 17 residues long. The CDR3 DNA follows: TGTGCCAGTGGACCACAGGGGGCGCGGGAAGGCAATCAGCCCCAGCATTTT. This sequence encodes CASGPQGAREGNQPQHF.

The chain links TRBV19 to TRBJ2-1, with 9 bases lining up with TRBD2. V dropped 5 bases and J dropped 4; count of bases not matched to a gene: 3. Germline V gene data show CDR1 as LNHDA and CDR2 as SQIVND (reference sequence). The CDR3 loop spans 14 amino acids. The CDR3 DNA follows: TGTGCCAGTAGTCGACTAGCGGTATACAATGAGCAGTTCTTC. Protein: CASSRLAVYNEQFF. The whole variable domain, remainder taken from reference TRBV19 and TRBJ2-1, is DGGITQSPKYLFRKEGQNVTLSCEQNLNHDAMYWYRQDPGQGLRLIYYSQIVNDFQKGDIAEGYSVSREKKESFPLTVTSAQKNPTAFYLCASSRLAVYNEQFFGPGTRLTVL.

This rearrangement joins TRBV6-5 to TRBJ1-1; TRBD1 might be the D (5 bases). Germline V CDR1 and CDR2: MNHEY, SVGAGI. V lost 0 bases, J lost 4 bases, and 12 bases lay in between. The CDR3 is made up of 15 amino acids. The CDR3 sequence: CASSYSTREGTEAFF. CDR3 DNA: TGTGCCAGCAGTTACTCGACCAGGGAGGGCACTGAAGCTTTCTTT.